Listed below are T cell receptor beta chains from one sample, sequenced in a study of cytomegalovirus exposure and HLA in healthy donors. Measured with immunoSEQ multiplex PCR; TCRdb has only the in-frame clones, and not every one. The table includes around 99,000 clones, about 90% detected once. The sequencing sample was made of PBMCs. The receptor source for this set is a young woman in good health and CMV-seronegative. The CDR3 runs from the conserved cysteine through the conserved F or W. The order of the fields is V gene, J gene, CDR3 protein.

>TRBV7-6|TRBJ2-3
CASSEGLAGDTQYF
>TRBV6-5|TRBJ2-1
CASSRQGGNEQFF
>TRBV2|TRBJ1-1
CASSEQGAQNTEAFF
>TRBV7-7|TRBJ2-5
CASSPGGGGQETQYF
>TRBV5-4|TRBJ2-1
CASSSPASGGENEQFF
>TRBV5-6|TRBJ2-7
CASSLAPSRSDYEQYF
>TRBV9|TRBJ1-1
CASSVGGVMNTEAFF
>TRBV28|TRBJ2-7
CASSSYSGRSGVEQYF
>TRBV5-4|TRBJ1-6
CASSPRGQFNSPLHF
>TRBV19|TRBJ2-2
CASTSLIAGGSNTGELFF
>TRBV7-9|TRBJ2-7
CASSVWGGRNSNEQYF
>TRBV27|TRBJ2-7
CASSLSSGGMSYEQYF
>TRBV5-1|TRBJ2-3
CASSLGSSGLRGTQYF
>TRBV27|TRBJ2-7
CASSSPGTGGGEQYF
>TRBV6-5|TRBJ2-7
CASRTRDSGYEQYF
>TRBV25-1|TRBJ1-3
CASSEDGAGYTIYF
>TRBV2|TRBJ1-5
CASTAGGGAFQPQHF
>TRBV27|TRBJ1-5
CASSTGQGFGQPQHF
>TRBV18|TRBJ2-1
CASSLGQGDEQFF
>TRBV7-9|TRBJ2-2
CASSAQGYGELFF
>TRBV4-3|TRBJ1-3
CASSQGVGQAGNTIYF
>TRBV4-1|TRBJ2-5
CASSRIGTGSQETQYF